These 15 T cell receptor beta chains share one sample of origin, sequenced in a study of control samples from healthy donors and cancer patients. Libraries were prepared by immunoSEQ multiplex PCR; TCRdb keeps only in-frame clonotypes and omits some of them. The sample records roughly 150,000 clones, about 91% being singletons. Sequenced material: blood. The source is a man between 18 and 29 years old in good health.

CDR3 sequence: CASSSQGAFYNSPLHF. The CDR3 DNA follows: TGTGCCAGCAGCTCCCAGGGGGCTTTCTATAATTCACCCCTCCACTTT. The genes are TRBV7-6 and TRBJ1-6; 8 nucleotides match TRBD1. The germline CDR1 and CDR2 sequences are SGHVS and FNYEAQ. The CDR3 contains 16 residues. The V and J ends lost 4 bases and 3 bases, in that order; junction bases with no gene match: 5.

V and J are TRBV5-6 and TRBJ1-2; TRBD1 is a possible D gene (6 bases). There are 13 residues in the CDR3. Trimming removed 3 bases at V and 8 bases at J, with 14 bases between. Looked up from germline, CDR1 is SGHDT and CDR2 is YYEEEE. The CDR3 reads CASSSGTPLGYTF. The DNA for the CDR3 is TGTGCCAGCAGCTCCGGGACACCCCTGGGCTACACCTTC.

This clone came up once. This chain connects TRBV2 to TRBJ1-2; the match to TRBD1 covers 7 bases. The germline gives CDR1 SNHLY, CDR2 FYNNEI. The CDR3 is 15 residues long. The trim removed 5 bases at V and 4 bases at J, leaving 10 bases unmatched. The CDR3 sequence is CASSPIRTGTYGYTF. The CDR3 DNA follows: TGTGCCAGCAGTCCAATAAGGACAGGAACCTATGGCTACACCTTC.

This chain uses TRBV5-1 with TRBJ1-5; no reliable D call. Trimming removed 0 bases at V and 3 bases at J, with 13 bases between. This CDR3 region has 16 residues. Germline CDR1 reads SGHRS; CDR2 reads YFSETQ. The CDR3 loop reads CASSLVASFPNQPQHF. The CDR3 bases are TGCGCCAGCAGCTTGGTCGCGTCGTTCCCCAATCAGCCCCAGCATTTT.

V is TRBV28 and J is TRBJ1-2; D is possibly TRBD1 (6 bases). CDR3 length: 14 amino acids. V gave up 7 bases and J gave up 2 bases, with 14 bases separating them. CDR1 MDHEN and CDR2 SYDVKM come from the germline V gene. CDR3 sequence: CASTLGGENYGYTF. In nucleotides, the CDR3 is TGTGCCAGCACCCTAGGGGGAGAAAACTATGGCTACACCTTC.

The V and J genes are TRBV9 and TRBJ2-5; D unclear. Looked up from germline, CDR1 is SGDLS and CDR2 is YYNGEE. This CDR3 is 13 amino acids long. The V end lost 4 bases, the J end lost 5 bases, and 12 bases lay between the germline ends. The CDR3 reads CASSRPPQETQYF. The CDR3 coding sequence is TGTGCCAGCAGCCGGCCCCCACAGGAGACCCAGTACTTC.

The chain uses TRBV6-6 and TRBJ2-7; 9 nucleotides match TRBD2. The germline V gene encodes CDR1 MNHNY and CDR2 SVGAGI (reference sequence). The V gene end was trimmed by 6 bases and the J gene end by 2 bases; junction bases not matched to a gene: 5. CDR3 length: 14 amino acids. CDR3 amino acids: CASSSSGATYEQYF. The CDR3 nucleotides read TGTGCCAGCAGCTCTAGCGGGGCTACCTACGAGCAGTACTTC.

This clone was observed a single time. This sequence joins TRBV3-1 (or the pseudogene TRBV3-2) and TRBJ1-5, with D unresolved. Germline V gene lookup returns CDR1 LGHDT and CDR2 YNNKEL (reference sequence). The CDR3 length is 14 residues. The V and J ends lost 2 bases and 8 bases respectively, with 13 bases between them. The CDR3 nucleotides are TGTGCCAGCAGCCAATCCGGGTTTACGGAGCCCCAGCATTTT. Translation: CASSQSGFTEPQHF.

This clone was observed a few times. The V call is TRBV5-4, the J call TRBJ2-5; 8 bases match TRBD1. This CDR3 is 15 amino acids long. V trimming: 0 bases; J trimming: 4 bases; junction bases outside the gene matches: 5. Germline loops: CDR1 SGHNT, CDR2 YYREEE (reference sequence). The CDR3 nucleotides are TGTGCCAGCAGCTTGGGTGGACAGGGAGGAGAGACCCAGTACTTC. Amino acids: CASSLGGQGGETQYF. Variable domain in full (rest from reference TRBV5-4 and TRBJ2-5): ETGVTQSPTHLIKTRGQQVTLRCSSQSGHNTVSWYQQALGQGPQFIFQYYREEENGRGNFPPRFSGLQFPNYSSELNVNALELDDSALYLCASSLGGQGGETQYFGPGTRLLVL.

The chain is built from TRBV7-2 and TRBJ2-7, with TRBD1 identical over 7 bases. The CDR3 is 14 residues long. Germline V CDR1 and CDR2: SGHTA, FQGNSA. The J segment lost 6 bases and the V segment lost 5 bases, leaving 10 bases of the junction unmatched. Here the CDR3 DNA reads TGTGCCAGCAGCCCCACTCCCACAGGGGTCGAGCAGTACTTC. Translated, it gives CASSPTPTGVEQYF.

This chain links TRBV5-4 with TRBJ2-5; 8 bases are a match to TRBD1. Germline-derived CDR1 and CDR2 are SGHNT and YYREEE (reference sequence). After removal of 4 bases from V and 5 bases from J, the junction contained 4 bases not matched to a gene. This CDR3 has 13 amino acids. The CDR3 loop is CASSQDRVETQYF. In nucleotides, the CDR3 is TGTGCCAGCAGCCAGGACAGGGTGGAGACCCAGTACTTC.

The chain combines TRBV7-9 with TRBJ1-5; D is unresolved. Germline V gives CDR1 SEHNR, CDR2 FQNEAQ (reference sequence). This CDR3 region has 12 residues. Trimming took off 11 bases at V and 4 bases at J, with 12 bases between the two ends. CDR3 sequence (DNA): TGTGCCTGCTCAAGAGGGAATCAGCCCCAGCATTTT. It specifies CACSRGNQPQHF.

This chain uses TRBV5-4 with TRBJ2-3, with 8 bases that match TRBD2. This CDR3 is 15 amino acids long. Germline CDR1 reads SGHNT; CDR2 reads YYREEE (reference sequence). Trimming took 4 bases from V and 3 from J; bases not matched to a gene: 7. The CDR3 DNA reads TGTGCCAGCAGCCCCTCCCCGGGGGGGACAGATACGCAGTATTTT. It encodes CASSPSPGGTDTQYF.

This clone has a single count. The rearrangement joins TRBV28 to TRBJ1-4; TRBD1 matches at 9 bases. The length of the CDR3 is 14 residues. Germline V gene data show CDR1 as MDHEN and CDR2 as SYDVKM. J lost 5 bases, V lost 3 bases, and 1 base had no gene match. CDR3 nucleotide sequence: TGTGCCAGCAGTTTCGACAGGGGGAATGAAAAACTGTTTTTT. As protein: CASSFDRGNEKLFF.

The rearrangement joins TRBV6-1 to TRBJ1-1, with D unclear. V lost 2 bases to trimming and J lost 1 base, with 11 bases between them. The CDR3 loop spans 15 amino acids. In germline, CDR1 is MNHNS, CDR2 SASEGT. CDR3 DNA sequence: TGTGCCAGCAGTGAACTGAGAGACGGGAACACTGAAGCTTTCTTT. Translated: CASSELRDGNTEAFF.